This is a list of T cell receptor beta chains from one sample in a study of glioma-infiltrating T cells after dendritic cell vaccination. Clones were read by immunoSEQ multiplex PCR, and TCRdb kept only the in-frame ones, dropping some. The data show about 10,000 clones, roughly 80% seen once. Here the sequenced sample was blood, taken after dendritic cell vaccination. These receptors were taken from a human donor with glioblastoma. The CDR3 runs from the conserved cysteine through the conserved F or W. D genes are given only for firm matches. A clone size is listed for some rows: how often the clone was seen (once, few, many), or a class if it is expanded.

V gene: TRBV5-4; D gene: .; J gene: TRBJ2-3; clone size: .; CDR3 DNA: TGTGCCAGCAGCTTGGACTTTACAGATACGCAGTATTTT; CDR3 protein: CASSLDFTDTQYF
V gene: TRBV6-6; D gene: .; J gene: TRBJ2-1; clone size: .; CDR3 DNA: TGTGCCAGCAGTTACTCGTCGGGGGTTGAGCAGTTCTTC; CDR3 protein: CASSYSSGVEQFF
V gene: TRBV18; D gene: TRBD1; J gene: TRBJ2-1; clone size: .; CDR3 DNA: TGTGCCAGCTCACTCTGTAGGGGGCCCAAGGACGTTGGCCCCTTAAATGAGCAGTTCTTC; CDR3 protein: CASSLCRGPKDVGPLNEQFF
V gene: TRBV2; D gene: .; J gene: TRBJ2-4; clone size: .; CDR3 DNA: TGTGCCAGCAGTGACAGGACAGCCCTAGCCAAAAACATTCAGTACTTC; CDR3 protein: CASSDRTALAKNIQYF
V gene: TRBV5-1; D gene: .; J gene: TRBJ2-7; clone size: .; CDR3 DNA: TGCGCCAGCAGCTTGTTAGGACAGAGATCTTCCTACGAGCAGTACTTC; CDR3 protein: CASSLLGQRSSYEQYF
V gene: TRBV15; D gene: .; J gene: TRBJ2-5; clone size: .; CDR3 DNA: TGTGCCACCAGCAGAGTAATATTATCAGGGGAAGAGACCCAGTACTTC; CDR3 protein: CATSRVILSGEETQYF
V gene: TRBV5-1; D gene: TRBD1; J gene: TRBJ2-3; clone size: few; CDR3 DNA: TGCGCCAGCAGCCCCGGACAGGGACTGACAGATACGCAGTATTTT; CDR3 protein: CASSPGQGLTDTQYF
V gene: TRBV7-7; D gene: .; J gene: TRBJ2-1; clone size: .; CDR3 DNA: TGTGCCAGCAGCTTAGCGTATCGAGACAATGAGCAGTTCTTC; CDR3 protein: CASSLAYRDNEQFF
V gene: TRBV7-9; D gene: .; J gene: TRBJ2-2; clone size: .; CDR3 DNA: TGTGCCAGCAGCTTAACTAAACAGGGAAGCACCGGGGAGCTGTTTTTT; CDR3 protein: CASSLTKQGSTGELFF
V gene: TRBV5-3; D gene: .; J gene: TRBJ2-5; clone size: .; CDR3 DNA: TGTGCCAGAAGCTTGGAAGGGGGTCACGGGGAGACCCAGTACTTC; CDR3 protein: CARSLEGGHGETQYF
V gene: TRBV14; D gene: .; J gene: TRBJ1-1; clone size: medium-sized; CDR3 DNA: TGTGCCAGCAGCCAAGATCGAGCTAGGGCTTTCTTT; CDR3 protein: CASSQDRARAFF
V gene: TRBV7-2; D gene: .; J gene: TRBJ1-2; clone size: .; CDR3 DNA: TGTGCCAGCAGGCTCCAACCCGGAGGGAACTATGGCTACACCTTC; CDR3 protein: CASRLQPGGNYGYTF
V gene: TRBV27; D gene: .; J gene: TRBJ2-1; clone size: .; CDR3 DNA: TGTGCCAGCAGTTTGCGAGAGGGAAGCGATGAGCAGTTCTTC; CDR3 protein: CASSLREGSDEQFF
V gene: TRBV27; D gene: .; J gene: TRBJ2-1; clone size: .; CDR3 DNA: TGTGCCAGCAGTGACCGGGAAAATGAGCAGTTCTTC; CDR3 protein: CASSDRENEQFF
V gene: TRBV6-1; D gene: TRBD1; J gene: TRBJ2-4; clone size: .; CDR3 DNA: TGTGCCAGCACCCCCGGACAGGGGGTAAACATTCAGTACTTC; CDR3 protein: CASTPGQGVNIQYF
V gene: TRBV30; D gene: TRBD2; J gene: TRBJ2-5; clone size: .; CDR3 DNA: TGTGCCTGGAGTGTAGGCGGGGGTGTAGGGCAAGAGACCCAGTACTTC; CDR3 protein: CAWSVGGGVGQETQYF
V gene: TRBV7-3; D gene: TRBD2; J gene: TRBJ2-1; clone size: few; CDR3 DNA: TGTGCCAGCAGCCCCAGCGGGAGTGGTGAGCAGTTCTTC; CDR3 protein: CASSPSGSGEQFF
V gene: TRBV29-1; D gene: TRBD2; J gene: TRBJ2-1; clone size: .; CDR3 DNA: TGCAGCGCTGGGGGACGGGGGGGTTCCTACAATGAGCAGTTCTTC; CDR3 protein: CSAGGRGGSYNEQFF
V gene: TRBV27; D gene: .; J gene: TRBJ2-1; clone size: .; CDR3 DNA: TGTGCCAGCCTAGATCAGACAGGCGATGAGCAGTTCTTC; CDR3 protein: CASLDQTGDEQFF
V gene: TRBV10-3; D gene: .; J gene: TRBJ1-2; clone size: .; CDR3 DNA: TGTGCCATCAGTGAGTCGACAGCAAACTATGGCTACACCTTC; CDR3 protein: CAISESTANYGYTF
V gene: TRBV7-9; D gene: .; J gene: TRBJ1-5; clone size: few; CDR3 DNA: TGTGCCAGCAGCTCCCCCGAGATGGGCCAGCCCCAGCATTTT; CDR3 protein: CASSSPEMGQPQHF
V gene: TRBV7-3; D gene: TRBD1; J gene: TRBJ2-2; clone size: few; CDR3 DNA: TGTGCCAGCAGCTCCACCCGACAGGGGGGGACCGGGGAGCTGTTTTTT; CDR3 protein: CASSSTRQGGTGELFF
V gene: TRBV28; D gene: TRBD2; J gene: TRBJ2-7; clone size: few; CDR3 DNA: TGTGCCAGCAGTTTATCCCCTAGCGGGAGGTCCGCCTACGAGCAGTACTTC; CDR3 protein: CASSLSPSGRSAYEQYF
V gene: TRBV7-6; D gene: .; J gene: TRBJ2-7; clone size: .; CDR3 DNA: TGTGCCAGCAGCCCTACTCTCCTGGGGCCTGAGCAGTACTTC; CDR3 protein: CASSPTLLGPEQYF
V gene: TRBV5-8; D gene: .; J gene: TRBJ2-1; clone size: .; CDR3 DNA: TGTGCCAGCAGCATCTTCTCCGTAGCGTCCGAGCAGTTCTTC; CDR3 protein: CASSIFSVASEQFF
V gene: TRBV6-1; D gene: .; J gene: TRBJ2-2; clone size: .; CDR3 DNA: TGTGCCAGCAGTGGGCCCTCAGACAGCTACACCGGGGAGCTGTTTTTT; CDR3 protein: CASSGPSDSYTGELFF
V gene: TRBV21-1; D gene: .; J gene: TRBJ2-7; clone size: few; CDR3 DNA: TGTGCCAGCAGCAAAGATGGACAGGGGAACAACGAGCAGTACTTC; CDR3 protein: CASSKDGQGNNEQYF
V gene: TRBV7-8; D gene: .; J gene: TRBJ2-7; clone size: .; CDR3 DNA: TGTGCCAGCAGCTTAGGGGACTTCTCTTCCTACGAGCAGTACTTC; CDR3 protein: CASSLGDFSSYEQYF
V gene: TRBV10-1; D gene: .; J gene: TRBJ2-3; clone size: .; CDR3 DNA: TGCGCCTCCTCCGGTCCAGCGGGCACAGATACGCAGTATTTT; CDR3 protein: CASSGPAGTDTQYF
V gene: TRBV6-1; D gene: .; J gene: TRBJ2-3; clone size: .; CDR3 DNA: TGTGCCAGCAGTCACAGAGAGACAGATACGCAGTATTTT; CDR3 protein: CASSHRETDTQYF
V gene: TRBV19; D gene: .; J gene: TRBJ1-3; clone size: .; CDR3 DNA: TGTGCCAGTAGCAGAGGGGGTCCTGGAAACACCATATATTTT; CDR3 protein: CASSRGGPGNTIYF
V gene: TRBV7-8; D gene: .; J gene: TRBJ2-5; clone size: .; CDR3 DNA: TGTGCCAGCAGCTTAGGTGGGGCCACCCAGTACTTC; CDR3 protein: CASSLGGATQYF
V gene: TRBV7-6; D gene: TRBD1; J gene: TRBJ2-7; clone size: .; CDR3 DNA: TGTGCCAGCAGCTTAGGCGGACAGGGCGGCGAGCAGTACTTC; CDR3 protein: CASSLGGQGGEQYF
V gene: TRBV5-1; D gene: TRBD2; J gene: TRBJ2-5; clone size: .; CDR3 DNA: TGCGCCAGCAGCTTACAAGCGGGAGGAGAGACCCAGTACTTC; CDR3 protein: CASSLQAGGETQYF
V gene: TRBV30; D gene: TRBD1; J gene: TRBJ1-1; clone size: .; CDR3 DNA: TGTGCCTGGAGTAGCCCCCAGCGGACAGGGGGCCCCAGGGAAGCTTTCTTT; CDR3 protein: CAWSSPQRTGGPREAFF
V gene: TRBV2; D gene: .; J gene: TRBJ2-2; clone size: .; CDR3 DNA: TGTGCCAGCGCTCGCGGGACAGACACCGGGGAGCTGTTTTTT; CDR3 protein: CASARGTDTGELFF
V gene: TRBV10-2; D gene: TRBD1; J gene: TRBJ2-1; clone size: .; CDR3 DNA: TGCGCCAGCAGGAACAGGGGGTCCTCCTACAATGAGCAGTTCTTC; CDR3 protein: CASRNRGSSYNEQFF
V gene: TRBV27; D gene: .; J gene: TRBJ1-2; clone size: .; CDR3 DNA: TGTGCCAGCAGTCCCACGGGACTTAACTATGGCTACACCTTC; CDR3 protein: CASSPTGLNYGYTF